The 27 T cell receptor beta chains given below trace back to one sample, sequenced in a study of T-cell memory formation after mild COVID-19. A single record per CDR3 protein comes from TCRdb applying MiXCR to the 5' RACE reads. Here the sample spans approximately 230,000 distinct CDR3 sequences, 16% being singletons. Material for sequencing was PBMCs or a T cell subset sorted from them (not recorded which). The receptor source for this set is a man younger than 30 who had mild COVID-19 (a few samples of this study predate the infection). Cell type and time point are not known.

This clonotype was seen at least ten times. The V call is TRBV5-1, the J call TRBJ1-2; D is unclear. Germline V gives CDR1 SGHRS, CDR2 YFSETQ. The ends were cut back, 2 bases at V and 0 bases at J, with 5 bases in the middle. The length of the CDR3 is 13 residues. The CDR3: CASSLTANYGYTF. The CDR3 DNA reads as TGCGCCAGCAGCTTAACGGCTAACTATGGCTACACCTTC.

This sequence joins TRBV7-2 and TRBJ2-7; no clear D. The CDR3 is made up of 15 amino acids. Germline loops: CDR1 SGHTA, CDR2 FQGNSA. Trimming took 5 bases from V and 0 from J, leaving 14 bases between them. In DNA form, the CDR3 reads TGTGCCAGCAGCCCCAGTCTTAGGAGCTCCTACGAGCAGTACTTC. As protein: CASSPSLRSSYEQYF.

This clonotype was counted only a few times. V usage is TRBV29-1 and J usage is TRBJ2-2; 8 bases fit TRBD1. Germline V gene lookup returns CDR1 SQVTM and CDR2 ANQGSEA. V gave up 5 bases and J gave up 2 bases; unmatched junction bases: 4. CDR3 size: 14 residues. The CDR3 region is CSVRDRLNTGELFF. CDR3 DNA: TGCAGCGTTCGGGACAGGCTTAACACCGGGGAGCTGTTTTTT.

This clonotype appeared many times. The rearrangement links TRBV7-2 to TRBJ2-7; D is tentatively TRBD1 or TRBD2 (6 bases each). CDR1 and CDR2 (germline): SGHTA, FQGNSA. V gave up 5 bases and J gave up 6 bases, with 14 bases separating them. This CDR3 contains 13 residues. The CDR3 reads CASSLRGVREQYF. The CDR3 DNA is TGTGCCAGCAGCCTAAGGGGGGTCCGCGAGCAGTACTTC.

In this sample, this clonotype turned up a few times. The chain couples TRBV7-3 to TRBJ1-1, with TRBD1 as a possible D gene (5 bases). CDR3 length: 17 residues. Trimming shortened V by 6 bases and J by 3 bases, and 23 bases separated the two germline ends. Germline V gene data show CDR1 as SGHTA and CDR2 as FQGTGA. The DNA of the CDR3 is TGTGCCAGCAGGGCAAGACAGTCCGGGTCCAGGTACACTGAAGCTTTCTTT. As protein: CASRARQSGSRYTEAFF.

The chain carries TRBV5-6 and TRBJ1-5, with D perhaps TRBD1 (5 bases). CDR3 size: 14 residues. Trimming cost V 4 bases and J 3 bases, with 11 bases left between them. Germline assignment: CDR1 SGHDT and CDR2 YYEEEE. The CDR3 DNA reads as TGTGCCAGCAGCCTGAGGGGCTTCAATCAGCCCCAGCATTTT. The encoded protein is CASSLRGFNQPQHF. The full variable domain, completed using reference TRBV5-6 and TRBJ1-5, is DAGVTQSPTHLIKTRGQQVTLRCSPKSGHDTVSWYQQALGQGPQFIFQYYEEEERQRGNFPDRFSGHQFPNYSSELNVNALLLGDSALYLCASSLRGFNQPQHFGDGTRLSIL.

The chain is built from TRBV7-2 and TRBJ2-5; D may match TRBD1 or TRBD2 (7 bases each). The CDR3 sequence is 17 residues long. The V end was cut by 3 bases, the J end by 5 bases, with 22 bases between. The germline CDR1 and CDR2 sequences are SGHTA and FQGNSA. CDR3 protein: CASSFPQGGPRQETQYF. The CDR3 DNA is TGTGCCAGCAGCTTCCCTCAGGGGGGGCCTCGGCAGGAGACCCAGTACTTC.

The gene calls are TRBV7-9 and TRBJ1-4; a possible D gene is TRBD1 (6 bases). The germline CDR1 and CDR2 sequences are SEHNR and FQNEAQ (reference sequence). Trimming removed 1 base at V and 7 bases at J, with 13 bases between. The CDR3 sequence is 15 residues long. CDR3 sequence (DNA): TGTGCCAGCAGCTTAGTAGGGGGGGCTGGTGAAAAACTGTTTTTT. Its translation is CASSLVGGAGEKLFF.

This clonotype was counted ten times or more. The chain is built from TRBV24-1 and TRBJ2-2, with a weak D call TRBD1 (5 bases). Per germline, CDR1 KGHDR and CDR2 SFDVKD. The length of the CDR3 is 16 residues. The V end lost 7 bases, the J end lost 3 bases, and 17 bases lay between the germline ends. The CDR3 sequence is CATRNSFQGDTGELFF. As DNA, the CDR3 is TGTGCCACCAGGAATTCGTTTCAGGGTGACACCGGGGAGCTGTTTTTT.

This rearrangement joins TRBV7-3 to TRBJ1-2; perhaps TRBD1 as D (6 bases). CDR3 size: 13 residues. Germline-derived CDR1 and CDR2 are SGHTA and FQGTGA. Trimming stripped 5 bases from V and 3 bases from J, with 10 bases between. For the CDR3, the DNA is TGTGCCAGCAGCCAACAGGGTTACTATGGCTACACCTTC. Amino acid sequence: CASSQQGYYGYTF. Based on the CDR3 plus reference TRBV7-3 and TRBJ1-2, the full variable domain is GAGVSQTPSNKVTEKGKYVELRCDPISGHTALYWYRQSLGQGPEFLIYFQGTGAADDSGLPNDRFFAVRPEGSVSTLKIQRTERGDSAVYLCASSQQGYYGYTFGSGTRLTVV.

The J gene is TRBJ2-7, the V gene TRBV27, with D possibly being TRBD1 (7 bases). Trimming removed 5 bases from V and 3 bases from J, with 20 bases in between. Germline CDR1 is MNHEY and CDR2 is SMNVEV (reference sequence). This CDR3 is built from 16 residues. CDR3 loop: CASSAFAGQRHYEQYF. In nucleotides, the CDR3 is TGTGCCAGCAGTGCCTTCGCGGGACAGAGACACTACGAGCAGTACTTC.

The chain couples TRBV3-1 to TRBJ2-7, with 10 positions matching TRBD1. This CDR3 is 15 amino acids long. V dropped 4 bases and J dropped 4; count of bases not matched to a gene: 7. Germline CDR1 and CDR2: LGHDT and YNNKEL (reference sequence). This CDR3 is CASSRVSGQGYEQYF. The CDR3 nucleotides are TGTGCCAGCAGCCGAGTCTCGGGACAGGGGTACGAGCAGTACTTC.

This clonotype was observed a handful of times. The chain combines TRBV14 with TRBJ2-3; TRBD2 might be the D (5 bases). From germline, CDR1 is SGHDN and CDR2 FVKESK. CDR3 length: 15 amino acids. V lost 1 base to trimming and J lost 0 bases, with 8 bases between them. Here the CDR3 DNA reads TGTGCCAGCAGCCAAGCGGGGATTAGCACAGATACGCAGTATTTT. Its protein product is CASSQAGISTDTQYF.

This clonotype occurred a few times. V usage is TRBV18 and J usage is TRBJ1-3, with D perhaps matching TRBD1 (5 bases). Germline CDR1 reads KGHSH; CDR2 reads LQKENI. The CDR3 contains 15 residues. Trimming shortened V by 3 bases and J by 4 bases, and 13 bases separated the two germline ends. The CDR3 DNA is TGTGCCAGCTCACCTGGAGGGGCGGCAGGAAACACCATATATTTT. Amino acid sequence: CASSPGGAAGNTIYF.

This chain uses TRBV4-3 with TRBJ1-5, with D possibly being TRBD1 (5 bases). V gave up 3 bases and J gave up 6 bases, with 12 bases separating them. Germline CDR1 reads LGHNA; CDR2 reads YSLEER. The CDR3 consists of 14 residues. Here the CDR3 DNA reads TGCGCCAGCAGCCACCGCCGCGGGGGTCAGCCCCAGCATTTT. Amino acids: CASSHRRGGQPQHF.

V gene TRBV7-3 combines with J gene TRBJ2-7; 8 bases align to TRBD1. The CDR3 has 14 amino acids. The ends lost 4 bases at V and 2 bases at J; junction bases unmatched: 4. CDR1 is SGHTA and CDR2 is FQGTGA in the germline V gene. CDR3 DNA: TGTGCCAGCAGCTCGACAGGGGCCACCTACGAGCAGTACTTC. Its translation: CASSSTGATYEQYF.

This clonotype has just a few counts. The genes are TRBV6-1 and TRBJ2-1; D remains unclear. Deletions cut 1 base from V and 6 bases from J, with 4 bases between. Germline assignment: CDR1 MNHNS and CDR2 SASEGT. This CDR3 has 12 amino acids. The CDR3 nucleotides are TGTGCCAGCAGTGAAGGTATCAATGAGCAGTTCTTC. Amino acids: CASSEGINEQFF.

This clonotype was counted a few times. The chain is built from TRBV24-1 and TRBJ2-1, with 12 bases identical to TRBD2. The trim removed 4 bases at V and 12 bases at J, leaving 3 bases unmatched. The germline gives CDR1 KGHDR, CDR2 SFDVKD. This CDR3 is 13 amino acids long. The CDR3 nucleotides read TGTGCCACCAGTGACCGGGGACTAGCGGGGCAGTTCTTC. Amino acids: CATSDRGLAGQFF.

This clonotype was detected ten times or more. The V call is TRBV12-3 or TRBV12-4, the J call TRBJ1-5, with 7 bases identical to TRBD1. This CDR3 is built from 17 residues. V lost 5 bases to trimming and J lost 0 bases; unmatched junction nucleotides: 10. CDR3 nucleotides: TGTGCCAGCAGTCCCCGGAGAGGGGGCTTTAGCAATCAGCCCCAGCATTTT. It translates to CASSPRRGGFSNQPQHF.

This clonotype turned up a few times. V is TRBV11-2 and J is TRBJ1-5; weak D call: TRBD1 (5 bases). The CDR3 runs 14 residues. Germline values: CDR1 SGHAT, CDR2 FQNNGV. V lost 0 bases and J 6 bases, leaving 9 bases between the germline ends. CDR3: CASSLDRDGQPQHF. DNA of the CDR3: TGTGCCAGCAGCTTAGATCGGGACGGTCAGCCCCAGCATTTT.

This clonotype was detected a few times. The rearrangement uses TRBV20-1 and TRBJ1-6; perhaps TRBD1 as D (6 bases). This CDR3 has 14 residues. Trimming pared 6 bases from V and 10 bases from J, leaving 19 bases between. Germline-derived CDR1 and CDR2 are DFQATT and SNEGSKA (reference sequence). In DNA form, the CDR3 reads TGCAGTGCCCGTAGGGGGGGGGCTCAGTCACCCCTCCACTTT. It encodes CSARRGGAQSPLHF.

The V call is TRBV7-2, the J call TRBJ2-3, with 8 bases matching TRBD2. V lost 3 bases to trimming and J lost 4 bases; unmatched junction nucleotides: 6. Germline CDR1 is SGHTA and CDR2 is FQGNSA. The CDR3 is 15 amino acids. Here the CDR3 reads CASSFGGGSADTQYF. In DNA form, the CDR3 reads TGTGCCAGCAGCTTCGGGGGGGGGTCGGCAGATACGCAGTATTTT.

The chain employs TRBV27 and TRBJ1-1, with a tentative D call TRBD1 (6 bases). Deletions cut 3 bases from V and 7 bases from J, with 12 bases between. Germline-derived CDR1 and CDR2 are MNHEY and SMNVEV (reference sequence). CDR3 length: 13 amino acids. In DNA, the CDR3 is TGTGCCAGCAGTTTTTCCGGGACACTTGAAGCTTTCTTT. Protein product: CASSFSGTLEAFF.

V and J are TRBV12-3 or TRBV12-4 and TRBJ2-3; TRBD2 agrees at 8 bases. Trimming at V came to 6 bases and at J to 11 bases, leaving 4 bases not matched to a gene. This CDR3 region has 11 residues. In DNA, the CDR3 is TGTGCCAGCAGGGCAGGGACTAGGCAGTATTTT. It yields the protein CASRAGTRQYF.

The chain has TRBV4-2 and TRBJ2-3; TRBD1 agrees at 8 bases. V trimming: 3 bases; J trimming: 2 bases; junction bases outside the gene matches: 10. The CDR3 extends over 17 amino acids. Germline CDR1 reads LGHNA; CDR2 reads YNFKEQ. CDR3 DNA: TGTGCCAGCAGCCACGAAATAGGACAGGGTGTCACAGATACGCAGTATTTT. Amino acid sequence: CASSHEIGQGVTDTQYF.

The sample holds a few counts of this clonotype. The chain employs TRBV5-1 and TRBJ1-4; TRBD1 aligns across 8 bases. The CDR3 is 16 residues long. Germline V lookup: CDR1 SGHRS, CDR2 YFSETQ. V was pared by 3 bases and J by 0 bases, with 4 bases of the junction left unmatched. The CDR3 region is CASSYDRGATNEKLFF. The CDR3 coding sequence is TGCGCCAGCAGCTACGACAGGGGTGCAACTAATGAAAAACTGTTTTTT.

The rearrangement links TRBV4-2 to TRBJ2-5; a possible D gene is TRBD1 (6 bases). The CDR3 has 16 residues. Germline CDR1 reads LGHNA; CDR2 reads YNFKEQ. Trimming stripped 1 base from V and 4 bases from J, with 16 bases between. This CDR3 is CASSQGARGGGETQYF. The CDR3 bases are TGTGCCAGCAGCCAAGGGGCTAGAGGGGGTGGAGAGACCCAGTACTTC.